The source of this T cell receptor beta chain is a study of blood T cell repertoires in COVID-19. Profiling relied on immunoSEQ multiplex PCR, and the TCRdb table lists in-frame clones only, not all of them. Of 120,000 to 150,000 clones listed, about four fifths were seen once; the top ten hold more than 7%. CDR1 is SGHDT, CDR2 YYEEEE, per germline. The CDR3 runs to 12 residues. Trimming took 2 bases from V and 9 from J, leaving 10 bases between them. The rearrangement uses TRBV5-6 and TRBJ2-3; possibly TRBD2 for D (6 bases). The source is a human donor in a cohort sampled during active COVID-19. Source material: peripheral blood. Here the CDR3 DNA reads TGTGCCAGCAGCTTAGGGACTGCCACGCAGTATTTT. Translating gives CASSLGTATQYF.